This TCR beta chain appears in the sequencing data of a study of technical replicates of blood from a handful of donors. V shed 1 base and J 3 bases; nucleotides not matched to a gene: 0. Germline V gives CDR1 SGHRS, CDR2 YFSETQ. The CDR3 extends over 14 amino acids. Assay: immunoSEQ multiplex PCR; the TCRdb copy retains only in-frame clones and omits some. Here the sample spans about 69,000 clones, 88% being singletons. As for this clone: At the DNA level, this CDR3 is encoded by other sequences in the same sample as well.

The chain employs TRBV5-1 and TRBJ2-1, with 8 nucleotides matching TRBD1. This receptor was taken from a human donor in good health. Some clones in this sample may be carry-over from other donors' samples. Sequenced: PBMCs. The CDR3 DNA follows: TGCGCCAGCAGCTTGACAGGGGGCTACAATGAGCAGTTCTTC. Protein product: CASSLTGGYNEQFF. The entire variable domain, with the rest obtained from reference TRBV5-1 and TRBJ2-1, is as follows: KAGVTQTPRYLIKTRGQQVTLSCSPISGHRSVSWYQQTPGQGLQFLFEYFSETQRNKGNFPGRFSGRQFSNSRSEMNVSTLELGDSALYLCASSLTGGYNEQFFGPGTRLTVL.